Below are 23 T cell receptor beta chains sequenced from a single sample in a study of identical twins. TCRdb re-called the 5' RACE reads with MiXCR, one entry per CDR3 protein. This repertoire shows about 520,000 distinct CDR3 sequences, approximately 22% found once; its top ten account for 0.91%. The sample also formed part of further work on T cells expressing NK-cell markers.

The sample comprised CD4+ T cells sorted from blood. The source of these receptors is a woman aged 18-29 years in good health.

This chain links TRBV5-1 with TRBJ1-2, with a weak D call TRBD1 (5 bases). The V and J ends lost 5 bases and 0 bases respectively, with 8 bases between them. Germline V gene sequence: CDR1 SGHRS, CDR2 YFSETQ. The CDR3 consists of 13 residues. The CDR3 is CASRTASNYGYTF. The CDR3 nucleotides are TGCGCCAGCAGGACAGCTTCTAACTATGGCTACACCTTC.

This chain's CDR3 is CASSLGGGPQETQYF. The CDR3 region has the DNA TGCGCCAGCAGCTTGGGAGGTGGGCCTCAAGAGACCCAGTACTTC. The rearrangement uses TRBV5-1 and TRBJ2-5; no definite D call. V was shortened by 0 bases and J by 2 bases, with 11 bases between the two germline ends. This CDR3 has 15 residues. Per germline, CDR1 SGHRS and CDR2 YFSETQ. Variable domain in full (rest from reference TRBV5-1 and TRBJ2-5): KAGVTQTPRYLIKTRGQQVTLSCSPISGHRSVSWYQQTPGQGLQFLFEYFSETQRNKGNFPGRFSGRQFSNSRSEMNVSTLELGDSALYLCASSLGGGPQETQYFGPGTRLLVL.

This clonotype was detected a few times. This chain joins TRBV7-9 and TRBJ2-3, with 8 positions matching TRBD1. V lost 5 bases to trimming and J lost 4 bases; unmatched junction nucleotides: 8. The CDR3 is 15 amino acids. Germline V gene sequence: CDR1 SEHNR, CDR2 FQNEAQ (reference sequence). DNA of the CDR3: TGTGCCAGCAGCATATGGACAGGGAACGCAGATACGCAGTATTTT. This gives the protein CASSIWTGNADTQYF.

The V and J genes are TRBV20-1 and TRBJ2-1; D gene ambiguous. The CDR3 has 13 amino acids. The germline gives CDR1 DFQATT, CDR2 SNEGSKA (reference sequence). V shed 6 bases and J shed 0 bases, with 9 bases lying between them. The CDR3 region is CSAKTTSYNEQFF. The CDR3 DNA reads as TGCAGTGCCAAGACGACCTCCTACAATGAGCAGTTCTTC.

The table lists this clonotype with many counts. This chain links TRBV5-6 with TRBJ1-5; possibly TRBD1 for D (5 bases). This CDR3 contains 14 residues. V lost 2 bases and J 5 bases, leaving 11 bases between the germline ends. Germline V gene sequence: CDR1 SGHDT, CDR2 YYEEEE. DNA for the CDR3: TGTGCCAGCAGCTTTCGCGGACACGATCAGCCCCAGCATTTT. Protein product: CASSFRGHDQPQHF.

The J gene is TRBJ2-3, the V gene TRBV20-1, with D hard to call. This CDR3 is built from 14 residues. The germline CDR1 and CDR2 sequences are DFQATT and SNEGSKA (reference sequence). V was pared by 6 bases and J by 1 base, with 14 bases between. The CDR3 sequence: CSAIKGLGTDTQYF. For the CDR3, the DNA is TGCAGTGCAATCAAAGGATTAGGCACAGATACGCAGTATTTT.

This chain joins TRBV20-1 and TRBJ1-3; D possibly corresponds to TRBD1 (5 bases). This CDR3 contains 15 residues. Trimming stripped 4 bases from V and 2 bases from J, with 15 bases between. The germline V gene has CDR1 DFQATT and CDR2 SNEGSKA (reference sequence). CDR3 sequence: CSANPGTATGNTIYF. The CDR3 DNA reads TGCAGTGCTAACCCTGGGACGGCAACTGGAAACACCATATATTTT.

The chain has TRBV20-1 and TRBJ2-1; possible D gene TRBD2, 6 bases. Trimming removed 6 bases from V and 3 bases from J, with 18 bases in between. In germline, CDR1 is DFQATT, CDR2 SNEGSKA (reference sequence). The CDR3 consists of 15 residues. The CDR3 loop is CSARKPGEIYNEQFF. DNA for the CDR3: TGCAGTGCCCGAAAACCGGGGGAGATCTACAATGAGCAGTTCTTC.

In its sample, this clonotype was seen a few times. CDR3 nucleotides: TGTGCCAGCAGCGGGGACAGGGGGAACACTGAAGCTTTCTTT. Translating it yields CASSGDRGNTEAFF. J is TRBJ1-1 and V is TRBV11-1, with 10 bases lining up with TRBD1. This CDR3 comprises 14 residues. CDR1 and CDR2 from the germline V gene are SGHAT and FQDESV (reference sequence). The V and J ends lost 5 bases and 1 base, in that order; junction bases with no gene match: 1.

This clonotype was counted between two and nine times. The V call is TRBV20-1, the J call TRBJ2-3; 8 bases fit TRBD2. V dropped 5 bases and J dropped 4; count of bases not matched to a gene: 11. Germline lookup yields CDR1 DFQATT and CDR2 SNEGSKA (reference sequence). This CDR3 spans 15 amino acids. The CDR3 DNA follows: TGCAGTGCTGCCACTATTCGGGGGGGGGCAGATACGCAGTATTTT. Protein: CSAATIRGGADTQYF.

The rearrangement joins TRBV20-1 to TRBJ2-5; 10 nucleotides align to TRBD2. The germline V gene has CDR1 DFQATT and CDR2 SNEGSKA (reference sequence). Germline trimming cut 6 bases from V and 9 bases from J; bases unmatched to any gene: 7. This CDR3 spans 12 amino acids. The CDR3 region has the DNA TGCAGTGCCCTCTCTAGCGGGGGTGCCCAGTACTTC. Encoded protein: CSALSSGGAQYF.

The rearrangement links TRBV27 to TRBJ2-1; 7 bases fit TRBD1. Germline V lookup: CDR1 MNHEY, CDR2 SMNVEV (reference sequence). The CDR3 consists of 14 residues. V was clipped by 3 bases and J by 9 bases; unmatched bases: 8. This CDR3 is CASSLWDSRSEQFF. CDR3 DNA: TGTGCCAGCAGTTTGTGGGACAGTCGGTCTGAGCAGTTCTTC.

V gene TRBV6-1 combines with J gene TRBJ2-7; 11 bases map to TRBD1. Trimming cost V 6 bases and J 6 bases; bases outside gene matches: 4. Germline lookup yields CDR1 MNHNS and CDR2 SASEGT. This CDR3 spans 13 amino acids. The CDR3 is CASSGTGGAEQYF. Here the CDR3 DNA reads TGTGCCAGCAGCGGGACAGGGGGAGCCGAGCAGTACTTC.

This clonotype was counted a few times. J is TRBJ2-1 and V is TRBV4-3; D unresolved. Germline CDR1 LGHNA, CDR2 YSLEER. The CDR3 extends over 13 amino acids. With 5 bases removed from V and 2 bases from J, the gap between germline ends came to 7 bases. The CDR3 region has the DNA TGCGCCAGCAGCAGTCGAACCTACAATGAGCAGTTCTTC. Protein product: CASSSRTYNEQFF.

This clonotype was counted between two and nine times. The chain employs TRBV6-6 and TRBJ2-5; D gene unclear. Germline CDR1 is MNHNY and CDR2 is SVGAGI (reference sequence). The CDR3 has 13 amino acids. V lost 4 bases, J lost 4 bases, and 10 bases lay in between. The CDR3 DNA reads as TGTGCCAGCAGTTTCAAAGGTGGAGAGACCCAGTACTTC. Translated, it gives CASSFKGGETQYF.

This clonotype was seen only once. The V and J genes are TRBV6-1 and TRBJ1-2; tentatively, D is TRBD1 (5 bases). Germline values: CDR1 MNHNS, CDR2 SASEGT. The germline V and J ends were trimmed by 2 bases and 7 bases, with 14 bases remaining between them. This CDR3 comprises 14 residues. The CDR3 loop reads CASSEFHGGAGYTF. CDR3 nucleotides: TGTGCCAGCAGTGAATTCCACGGAGGGGCTGGCTACACCTTC.

This clonotype was seen ten or more times. The chain couples TRBV12-3 or TRBV12-4 to TRBJ2-2; D unresolved. Trimming removed 0 bases at V and 5 bases at J, with 7 bases between. CDR3 size: 14 residues. For the CDR3, the DNA is TGTGCCAGCAGTTTAGCGGGATCTACCGGGGAGCTGTTTTTT. Residues: CASSLAGSTGELFF.

The chain carries TRBV10-3 and TRBJ2-5; D is unresolved. From germline, CDR1 is ENHRY and CDR2 SYGVKD. The V gene lost 0 bases and the J gene lost 5 bases, with 10 bases spanning the gap. The CDR3 is made up of 14 amino acids. The CDR3 sequence: CAISESARSETQYF. The DNA of the CDR3 is TGTGCCATCAGTGAGTCAGCGAGGTCGGAGACCCAGTACTTC.

This clonotype was counted a few times. The V and J genes are TRBV27 and TRBJ2-7, with D perhaps TRBD1 (5 bases). Trimming left V 0 bases short and J 9 bases short, with 12 bases between. CDR1 is MNHEY and CDR2 is SMNVEV in the germline V gene (reference sequence). The CDR3 is 13 residues long. CDR3 sequence (DNA): TGTGCCAGCAGTTTATCTATTCAGGGTGTGCAGTACTTC. Amino acid sequence: CASSLSIQGVQYF.

This chain uses TRBV3-1 with TRBJ2-1; 9 bases map to TRBD1. V was pared by 4 bases and J by 6 bases, with 4 bases of the junction left unmatched. CDR1 and CDR2 from the germline V gene are LGHDT and YNNKEL (reference sequence). CDR3 size: 14 residues. This CDR3 is CASSPGQGFNEQFF. DNA for the CDR3: TGTGCCAGCAGCCCAGGACAGGGGTTCAATGAGCAGTTCTTC.

This clonotype was observed many times. The chain is built from TRBV12-3 or TRBV12-4 and TRBJ2-5; D is undetermined. The V end was cut by 3 bases, the J end by 2 bases, with 10 bases between. This CDR3 region has 14 residues. DNA for the CDR3: TGTGCCAGCAGTTTTGGTCCAACTCAAGAGACCCAGTACTTC. Encoded protein: CASSFGPTQETQYF.

The chain combines TRBV10-2 with TRBJ2-7; D perhaps matches TRBD1 (5 bases). Per the germline V gene, CDR1 is WSHSY and CDR2 is SAAADI. V dropped 7 bases and J dropped 6 bases, with 16 bases sitting between them. CDR3 length equals 13 residues. In nucleotides, the CDR3 is TGCGCCAGCACCCCCGTAGGGGTCGGCGAGCAGTACTTC. It encodes CASTPVGVGEQYF.

This clonotype turned up a few times. J is TRBJ1-1 and V is TRBV6-5; D not certain. CDR1 and CDR2 (germline): MNHEY, SVGAGI. V lost 2 bases and J lost 8, with 9 bases in between. The CDR3 consists of 12 residues. The CDR3 reads CASSYAGGEAFF. The CDR3 DNA reads TGTGCCAGCAGTTACGCGGGAGGGGAAGCTTTCTTT.